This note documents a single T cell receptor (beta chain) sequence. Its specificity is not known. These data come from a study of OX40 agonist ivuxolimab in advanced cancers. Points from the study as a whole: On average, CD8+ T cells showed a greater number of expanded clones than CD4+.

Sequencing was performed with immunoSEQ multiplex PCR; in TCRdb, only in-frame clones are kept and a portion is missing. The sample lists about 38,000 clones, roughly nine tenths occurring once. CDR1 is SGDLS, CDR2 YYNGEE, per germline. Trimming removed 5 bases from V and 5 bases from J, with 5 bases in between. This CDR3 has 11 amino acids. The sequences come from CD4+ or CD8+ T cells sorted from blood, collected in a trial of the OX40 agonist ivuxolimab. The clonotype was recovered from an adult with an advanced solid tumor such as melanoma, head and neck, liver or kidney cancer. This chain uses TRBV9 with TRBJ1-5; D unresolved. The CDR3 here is CASRAHQPQHF. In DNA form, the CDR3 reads TGTGCCAGCAGAGCCCATCAGCCCCAGCATTTT.